This T cell receptor beta chain emerged from a study of cytomegalovirus exposure and HLA in healthy donors. Study information: Early released data comprised some 85 million unique TCRs from HLA-typed donors.

Primers included in the PCR were 60 Vbeta and 13 Jbeta primers. As handled by the study authors: In a later analysis, 8.5 million to 14 million of 75 million to 85 million unique beta chains occurred in at least two donors. Some clones are missing from TCRdb's copy, which holds only in-frame ones; the method was immunoSEQ multiplex PCR. That table gives V, J and clone size, and the DNA gave D and trimming. The top ten clones hold less than 2% of a sample with 150,000 to 250,000 clones, around three quarters of them seen once. Between the trimmed V and J ends, which lost 4 bases and 1 base, there was a span of 20 bases. The length of the CDR3 is 17 residues. CDR1 is LNHDA, CDR2 SQIVND, per germline (reference sequence).

The V and J genes are TRBV19 and TRBJ2-7; a possible D gene is TRBD2 (6 bases). What was sequenced was PBMCs. The TCR sequence derives from a man younger than 40 in good health and CMV-seronegative. CDR3 coding DNA: TGTGCCAGTAGTAGGAATTTCGGGGGAGTTGGTTCCTACGAGCAGTACTTC. Encoded protein: CASSRNFGGVGSYEQYF.